This TCR beta chain was retrieved from a study of response to subunit inactivated influenza vaccine. Germline V gene data show CDR1 as DFQATT and CDR2 as SNEGSKA (reference sequence). The V gene lost 0 bases and the J gene lost 9 bases, with 15 bases spanning the gap. The CDR3 runs 14 residues. This clonotype was observed a handful of times. TCRdb fed the RT-PCR reads into MiXCR, producing one record per CDR3 protein. The sample consists of about 480,000 distinct CDR3 sequences, about 25% of them appearing once. The specimen comprised CD4+ T cells sorted from PBMCs, sampled 4 to 6 days after vaccination. The chain links TRBV20-1 to TRBJ2-1; tentatively, D is TRBD2 (5 bases). The sequence derives from a man aged 45-65 years who received an inactivated influenza vaccine. The CDR3 loop is CSARDPRGVVEQFF. DNA of the CDR3: TGCAGTGCTAGAGACCCCCGGGGAGTAGTTGAGCAGTTCTTC.